Below are 29 T cell receptor beta chains sequenced from a single sample in a study of blood T cells in healthy people across ages (dated by TCRdb to the mid-2010s). Receptors were amplified or captured by 5' RACE. Instrument on record: Illumina HiSeq 2500. The second PCR ran for about 7 to 11 cycles and used a J-beta primer mix along with a sample-barcoded 5' primer. TCRdb reanalyzed the raw reads on its own, using fastp at Q25 for trimming and MiXCR for clone calling, and kept in-frame beta chains. Under each unique CDR3 protein, matching rows form one entry showing the most common genes and DNA. Within this sample are some 1.4 million distinct CDR3 sequences, with approximately 38% of them counted one time only. 7.9% of the sample goes to the ten largest clones. Specimen: blood. The receptors originated from a woman in her late teens or twenties in good health.

This clonotype was observed a handful of times. CDR3 sequence (DNA): TGTGCCAGCAGTGATGCACCCGGGGCCAACGTCCTGACTTTC. It is translated as CASSDAPGANVLTF. The chain joins TRBV6-4 to TRBJ2-6; no firm D call. CDR1 and CDR2 from the germline V gene are MRHNA and SNTAGT. Between the trimmed V and J ends, which lost 3 bases and 4 bases, there was a span of 7 bases. The CDR3 is 14 residues long.

Many counts were recorded for this clonotype. CDR3 bases: TGTGCCAGCTCACCACCGGTCGGGTACGAGCAGTACTTC. Amino acid sequence: CASSPPVGYEQYF. The J gene is TRBJ2-7, the V gene TRBV18; D uncertain. The CDR3 runs to 13 residues. Germline-derived CDR1 and CDR2 are KGHSH and LQKENI. Trimming took 0 bases from V and 4 from J, leaving 7 bases between them. The complete variable domain, with remaining parts taken from reference TRBV18 and TRBJ2-7, reads NAGVMQNPRHLVRRRGQEARLRCSPMKGHSHVYWYRQLPEEGLKFMVYLQKENIIDESGMPKERFSAEFPKEGPSILRIQQVVRGDSAAYFCASSPPVGYEQYFGPGTRLTVT.

In this sample, this clonotype turned up a few times. The chain combines TRBV12-3 or TRBV12-4 with TRBJ1-5; D gene uncertain. V was cut by 2 bases and J by 8 bases, with 4 bases left in between. The CDR3 runs to 11 residues. CDR3 region: CASSLREPQHF. In nucleotides, the CDR3 is TGTGCCAGCAGTTTACGGGAGCCCCAGCATTTT.

The chain links TRBV7-2 to TRBJ1-5; 11 bases line up with TRBD1. V shed 5 bases, J shed 14 bases, and the junction held 8 bases outside the gene matches. This CDR3 has 13 residues. Germline assignment: CDR1 SGHTA and CDR2 FQGNSA. The CDR3 loop reads CASSVGDRGGKHF. The DNA for the CDR3 is TGTGCCAGCAGCGTAGGGGACAGGGGGGGGAAGCATTTT.

The chain recombines TRBV5-1 with TRBJ2-4, with D uncertain. The DNA end is a closer match to TRBJ2-7, so the J assignment may be wrong. Germline-derived CDR1 and CDR2 are SGHRS and YFSETQ. CDR3 length: 11 amino acids. CDR3 in amino acids: CASSFGIEQYF. DNA for the CDR3: TGCGCCAGCAGCTTTGGGATCGAGCAGTACTTC.

The chain carries TRBV6-5 and TRBJ1-2; 7 positions match TRBD1. The CDR3 is 11 residues long. Losses at the gene ends were 6 bases for V and 8 bases for J; bases not matched to a gene: 3. Germline CDR1 and CDR2: MNHEY and SVGAGI. The CDR3 region has the DNA TGTGCCAGCAGACAGGGGCAAGGCTACACCTTC. It is translated as CASRQGQGYTF.

V is TRBV29-1 and J is TRBJ2-5; TRBD1 matches 7 bases. This CDR3 contains 15 residues. Trimming at V came to 5 bases and at J to 11 bases, leaving 20 bases not matched to a gene. Germline CDR1 and CDR2: SQVTM and ANQGSEA. CDR3 loop: CSVTGQETMTREQYF. In nucleotides, the CDR3 is TGCAGCGTTACAGGACAGGAGACCATGACGAGGGAGCAGTACTTC.

With respect to this clonotype: Given a much more abundant clone one base away, this may be a read error. This chain uses TRBV6-2 or TRBV6-3 with TRBJ2-2; unclear D gene. The germline CDR1 and CDR2 sequences are MNHEY and SVGEGT. The CDR3 covers 11 residues. V dropped 6 bases and J dropped 6 bases, with 5 bases sitting between them. CDR3 sequence: CASRLAGELFF. For the CDR3, the DNA is TGTGCCAGCAGGTTGGCCGGGGAGCTGTTTTTT.

The CDR3 is CASSLDRGTEQFF. For the CDR3, the DNA is TGCGCCAGCAGCCTGGACAGGGGTACTGAGCAGTTCTTC. The V gene is TRBV4-1, the J gene TRBJ2-1; 9 nucleotides match TRBD1. With V trimmed by 4 bases and J by 9 bases, 4 bases remained unmatched. Germline V gives CDR1 MGHRA, CDR2 YSYEKL. The CDR3 is 13 residues long.

The genes are TRBV4-1 and TRBJ2-1; tentative D call: TRBD2 (6 bases). The CDR3 has 19 amino acids. The V end was cut by 0 bases, the J end by 6 bases, with 24 bases between. The V gene's germline CDR1 is MGHRA and CDR2 YSYEKL. Here the CDR3 DNA reads TGCGCCAGCAGCCAAGATGTAGCGGTATTAGGGTGGGGTCTCAATGAGCAGTTCTTC. Encoded protein: CASSQDVAVLGWGLNEQFF.

V usage is TRBV10-3 and J usage is TRBJ1-3; D ambiguous. Germline V gene sequence: CDR1 ENHRY, CDR2 SYGVKD. This CDR3 region has 12 residues. V was pared by 4 bases and J by 8 bases, with 9 bases between. The chain's CDR3 is CAISGTGDTIYF. The CDR3 DNA reads as TGTGCCATCAGTGGAACCGGGGACACCATATATTTT.

The CDR3 here is CASSLQVRTSGRTGELFF. Here the CDR3 DNA reads TGTGCCAGCAGCTTACAAGTCCGGACTAGCGGGAGAACCGGGGAGCTGTTTTTT. The genes are TRBV7-8 and TRBJ2-2; 13 positions match TRBD2. Germline-derived CDR1 and CDR2 are SGHVS and FQNEAQ. Trimming at V came to 2 bases and at J to 5 bases, leaving 8 bases not matched to a gene. This CDR3 region has 18 residues.

This clonotype was seen more than once but under ten times. V is TRBV25-1 and J is TRBJ1-2; no clear D gene. V was cut by 5 bases and J by 0 bases, with 10 bases left in between. The germline V gene has CDR1 MGHDK and CDR2 SYGVNS. The CDR3 length is 14 residues. In DNA form, the CDR3 reads TGTGCCAGCAGTACTCTGGGTCCTAACTATGGCTACACCTTC. Translating it yields CASSTLGPNYGYTF.

The rearrangement uses TRBV27 and TRBJ2-5, with 9 bases aligning to TRBD1. This CDR3 is 14 amino acids long. Germline trimming cut 8 bases from V and 2 bases from J; bases unmatched to any gene: 6. The germline V gene encodes CDR1 MNHEY and CDR2 SMNVEV (reference sequence). CDR3 bases: TGTGCCAGCCGGAGGACAGGGGTGCAAGAGACCCAGTACTTC. Its translation: CASRRTGVQETQYF.

The chain couples TRBV20-1 to TRBJ2-3; 11 nucleotides line up with TRBD2. This CDR3 region has 15 residues. Per germline, CDR1 DFQATT and CDR2 SNEGSKA (reference sequence). V lost 3 bases and J lost 4; bases outside the gene matches: 6. The CDR3 here is CSASRLAGGPDTQYF. CDR3 coding DNA: TGCAGTGCTAGCCGTCTAGCGGGAGGTCCAGATACGCAGTATTTT.

This chain links TRBV20-1 with TRBJ1-2, with unresolved D. CDR1 is DFQATT, CDR2 SNEGSKA, per germline (reference sequence). The V and J ends lost 0 bases and 8 bases respectively, with 16 bases between them. The CDR3 consists of 14 residues. CDR3 sequence: CSARDSGLEGGYTF. Written as DNA, the CDR3 is TGCAGTGCTAGAGATTCTGGCCTCGAGGGCGGCTACACCTTC.

The rearrangement links TRBV4-1 to TRBJ1-5, with no clear D. This CDR3 has 16 amino acids. V lost 2 bases, J lost 3 bases, and 14 bases lay in between. The germline gives CDR1 MGHRA, CDR2 YSYEKL. DNA of the CDR3: TGCGCCAGCAGCCAAACTGGCGGGTGGTTCAATCAGCCCCAGCATTTT. Protein product: CASSQTGGWFNQPQHF.

A remark on this clonotype: Lacking the conserved final phenylalanine or tryptophan, this CDR3 likely reflects a read error. The chain couples TRBV9 to TRBJ2-3, with no clear D. The CDR3 spans 13 residues. Germline assignment: CDR1 SGDLS and CDR2 YYNGEE. Trimming pared 0 bases from V and 6 bases from J, leaving 8 bases between. For the CDR3, the DNA is TGTGCCAGCAGCGTAGAGGGTTTTGATACGCAGTATTAT. Encoded protein: CASSVEGFDTQYY.

The chain joins TRBV12-3 or TRBV12-4 to TRBJ1-1; D unresolved. This CDR3 region has 14 residues. Trimming shortened V by 7 bases and J by 5 bases, and 17 bases separated the two germline ends. CDR3 bases: TGTGCCAGCACGCCTAGGGTTACTACGACTGAAGCTTTCTTT. Its translation is CASTPRVTTTEAFF.

To note about this clonotype: This is likely a read error, given that the CDR3 carries no conserved phenylalanine or tryptophan at its end. V usage is TRBV7-8 and J usage is TRBJ1-2; D ambiguous. Germline V gene sequence: CDR1 SGHVS, CDR2 FQNEAQ. This CDR3 is 14 amino acids long. Trimming removed 4 bases at V and 1 base at J, with 10 bases between. CDR3 coding DNA: TGTGCCAGCAGCTCCCCGACAAATAACTATGGCTACACCTTA. This encodes CASSSPTNNYGYTL.

V and J are TRBV24-1 and TRBJ2-5; no clear D gene. The J call is in doubt because the DNA end fits TRBJ2-7 better. This CDR3 has 13 amino acids. Germline V gene lookup returns CDR1 KGHDR and CDR2 SFDVKD. The CDR3 region has the DNA TGTGCCACCGGCTGGGCCAGCCCCTACGAGCAGTACTTC. Translation gives CATGWASPYEQYF.

Concerning this clonotype itself: Sequence at one end of the junction differs from germline and may be a read error. This CDR3 is CSAREGQGTYEQYF. CDR3 DNA: TGCAGTGCTCGAGAGGGACAGGGCACGTACGAGCAGTACTTC. The rearrangement joins TRBV20-1 to TRBJ2-7, with 9 positions matching TRBD1. The CDR3 totals 14 residues. The germline V gene encodes CDR1 DFQATT and CDR2 SNEGSKA (reference sequence).

V is TRBV29-1 and J is TRBJ2-3; tentatively, D is TRBD2 (6 bases). In germline, CDR1 is SQVTM, CDR2 ANQGSEA. V was pared by 4 bases and J by 3 bases, with 14 bases between. The CDR3 contains 14 residues. The DNA for the CDR3 is TGCAGCGTTGGCGGAGGGTATAGTACAGATACGCAGTATTTT. Translated, it gives CSVGGGYSTDTQYF.

This clonotype came up a few times. The chain uses TRBV5-6 and TRBJ2-3; 9 nucleotides match TRBD2. V was pared by 2 bases and J by 4 bases, with 8 bases of the junction left unmatched. Germline V gene sequence: CDR1 SGHDT, CDR2 YYEEEE. There are 16 residues in the CDR3. The CDR3 loop is CASSLSSGGLADTQYF. The CDR3, as DNA: TGTGCCAGCAGCTTAAGTAGCGGGGGATTGGCAGATACGCAGTATTTT.

The chain couples TRBV11-2 to TRBJ2-5; TRBD1 matches 7 bases. Unmatched junction bases numbered 7, after V lost 5 bases and J lost 1 base. The length of the CDR3 is 15 residues. CDR1 and CDR2 from the germline V gene are SGHAT and FQNNGV. The CDR3 loop reads CASSNPTGPQETQYF. The CDR3, as DNA: TGTGCCAGCAGCAACCCGACAGGGCCCCAAGAGACCCAGTACTTC. The full variable domain, with the rest looked up from reference TRBV11-2 and TRBJ2-5, is EAGVAQSPRYKIIEKRQSVAFWCNPISGHATLYWYQQILGQGPKLLIQFQNNGVVDDSQLPKDRFSAERLKGVDSTLKIQPAKLEDSAVYLCASSNPTGPQETQYFGPGTRLLVL.

This chain connects TRBV9 to TRBJ2-1; 9 bases are shared with TRBD1. The J call is doubtful: the DNA matches TRBJ2-7 better. CDR3 length: 15 amino acids. Germline values: CDR1 SGDLS, CDR2 YYNGEE. The CDR3 nucleotides are TGTGCCAGCAACGCCCAACGGACAGGGGCCTACGAGCAGTACTTC. Its protein is CASNAQRTGAYEQYF.

The chain couples TRBV20-1 to TRBJ2-7; 11 nucleotides agree with TRBD2. This CDR3 is 16 amino acids long. The V gene's germline CDR1 is DFQATT and CDR2 SNEGSKA (reference sequence). The trim removed 3 bases at V and 0 bases at J, leaving 7 bases unmatched. CDR3 residues: CSASGSGRAGSYEQYF. The CDR3, as DNA: TGCAGTGCTAGTGGTAGCGGGAGGGCGGGCTCCTACGAGCAGTACTTC.

The table lists this clonotype with a few counts. This sequence joins TRBV25-1 and TRBJ2-1, with 13 bases fitting TRBD2. The CDR3 runs to 18 residues. Per the germline V gene, CDR1 is MGHDK and CDR2 is SYGVNS. Losses at the gene ends were 6 bases for V and 3 bases for J; bases not matched to a gene: 11. Here the CDR3 reads CASRGTSGIGLGYNEQFF. DNA of the CDR3: TGTGCCAGCAGAGGGACTAGCGGGATTGGGTTGGGCTACAATGAGCAGTTCTTC.

V usage is TRBV20-1 and J usage is TRBJ2-5; TRBD2 matches 9 bases. CDR1 DFQATT and CDR2 SNEGSKA come from the germline V gene (reference sequence). The CDR3 loop spans 16 amino acids. J lost 1 base, V lost 0 bases, and 6 bases had no gene match. For the CDR3, the DNA is TGCAGTGCTAGAGATTACCCTAGCGGGGTCCAAGAGACCCAGTACTTC. Its translation: CSARDYPSGVQETQYF.